Following are 24 T cell receptor beta chains from one sample sequenced in a study of T cell responses to AZD1222 COVID-19 vaccine. Method: immunoSEQ multiplex PCR; TCRdb's copy keeps in-frame clones and lacks some. The sample includes some 74,000 clones, more than 70% of them seen just once. Sequencing was performed on peripheral blood, taken on day 0 of AZD1222 vaccination. The source of these receptors is an adult in good health.

The J gene is TRBJ1-1, the V gene TRBV23-1, with 10 bases aligning to TRBD1. TRBV23-1 is filed as an ORF, its function uncertain. The CDR3 is 19 residues long. V was pared by 0 bases and J by 0 bases, with 10 bases of the junction left unmatched. The chain's CDR3 is CASSQSGAGTGAMNTEAFF. CDR3 sequence (DNA): TGCGCCAGCAGTCAATCTGGGGCAGGGACAGGGGCGATGAACACTGAAGCTTTCTTT.

CDR3 region: CASSPPSLGYGYTF. DNA of the CDR3: TGTGCCAGCTCACCACCATCCTTGGGCTATGGCTACACCTTC. The V and J genes are TRBV18 and TRBJ1-2; D ambiguous. V lost 0 bases to trimming and J lost 4 bases, with 9 bases between them. In germline, CDR1 is KGHSH, CDR2 LQKENI. The CDR3 is 14 residues long.

The chain joins TRBV15 to TRBJ1-4; D remains unclear. Deletions cut 1 base from V and 0 bases from J, with 6 bases between. The CDR3 spans 15 residues. Germline lookup yields CDR1 LNHNV and CDR2 YYDKDF (reference sequence). The CDR3 protein is CATSRATATNEKLFF. CDR3 sequence (DNA): TGTGCCACCAGCAGAGCAACGGCAACTAATGAAAAACTGTTTTTT.

The CDR3 loop reads CASSFTVGQGARTEAFF. CDR3 nucleotides: TGTGCCAGTAGTTTTACCGTGGGACAGGGGGCGAGGACTGAAGCTTTCTTT. This chain connects TRBV19 to TRBJ1-1, with TRBD1 matching 12 bases. Germline V CDR1 and CDR2: LNHDA, SQIVND (reference sequence). This CDR3 has 17 amino acids. Trimming took 5 bases from V and 5 from J; bases not matched to a gene: 12.

This chain's CDR3 is CASSGRGQRETQYF. The CDR3 DNA reads TGTGCCAGTAGTGGAAGGGGGCAGCGGGAGACCCAGTACTTC. V is TRBV19 and J is TRBJ2-5; the match to TRBD1 covers 7 bases. Germline loops: CDR1 LNHDA, CDR2 SQIVND (reference sequence). Trimming cost V 5 bases and J 5 bases; bases outside gene matches: 8. The CDR3 covers 14 residues.

The V and J genes are TRBV3-1 (or the pseudogene TRBV3-2) and TRBJ2-1; D is possibly TRBD1 or TRBD2 (6 bases each). The CDR3 covers 13 residues. Germline assignment: CDR1 LGHDT and CDR2 YNNKEL (reference sequence). V shed 3 bases and J shed 7 bases, with 10 bases lying between them. DNA of the CDR3: TGTGCCAGCAGCCAGGGGGGCGGGAATGAGCAGTTCTTC. It yields the protein CASSQGGGNEQFF.

The rearrangement uses TRBV12-3 or TRBV12-4 and TRBJ2-7; the D gene is possibly TRBD1 (6 bases). The CDR3 contains 12 residues. V was cut by 5 bases and J by 7 bases, with 12 bases left in between. CDR3 residues: CASSIQGGEQYF. In DNA, the CDR3 is TGTGCCAGCAGTATACAGGGTGGGGAGCAGTACTTC.

This sequence joins TRBV7-9 and TRBJ1-2; D call uncertain. Germline CDR1 and CDR2: SEHNR and FQNEAQ (reference sequence). This CDR3 is 14 amino acids long. The germline V and J ends were trimmed by 0 bases and 1 base, with 6 bases remaining between them. The CDR3 nucleotides are TGTGCCAGCAGCTTAGCTGGGTTTAACTATGGCTACACCTTC. Protein sequence: CASSLAGFNYGYTF.

The rearrangement uses TRBV15 and TRBJ2-3; TRBD1 matches at 8 bases. Losses at the gene ends were 1 base for V and 4 bases for J; bases not matched to a gene: 7. The CDR3 extends over 16 amino acids. The germline V gene encodes CDR1 LNHNV and CDR2 YYDKDF (reference sequence). This CDR3 reads CATSRVGRGPPDTQYF. In DNA form, the CDR3 reads TGTGCCACCAGCAGAGTCGGCAGGGGGCCCCCAGATACGCAGTATTTT.

The chain couples TRBV19 to TRBJ1-5, with a tentative D call TRBD1 (6 bases). The V gene's germline CDR1 is LNHDA and CDR2 SQIVND (reference sequence). Trimming removed 4 bases at V and 4 bases at J, with 20 bases between. This CDR3 has 17 amino acids. In DNA form, the CDR3 reads TGTGCCAGTAGTACCCGGGAGGGGGTGTCATCGAATCAGCCCCAGCATTTT. It translates to CASSTREGVSSNQPQHF.

In this sample, this clone turned up a few times. The rearrangement links TRBV7-2 to TRBJ1-3; a weak D match, TRBD1 (6 bases). V lost 5 bases to trimming and J lost 3 bases, with 14 bases between them. This CDR3 contains 15 residues. Looked up from germline, CDR1 is SGHTA and CDR2 is FQGNSA. The CDR3 DNA is TGTGCCAGCAGCCCTCTGGGGGCGCGTGGAAACACCATATATTTT. It translates to CASSPLGARGNTIYF.

V and J are TRBV29-1 and TRBJ2-3; possible D gene TRBD2, 5 bases. From germline, CDR1 is SQVTM and CDR2 ANQGSEA. V was cut by 6 bases and J by 0 bases, with 16 bases left in between. The CDR3 has 15 residues. The CDR3 sequence is CSVCRDLSSTDTQYF. The CDR3 DNA follows: TGCAGCGTCTGTCGGGATCTATCTAGCACAGATACGCAGTATTTT.

The genes are TRBV19 and TRBJ2-5; 8 bases fit TRBD1. Germline V lookup: CDR1 LNHDA, CDR2 SQIVND (reference sequence). Trimming cost V 5 bases and J 4 bases; bases outside gene matches: 3. This CDR3 is 13 amino acids long. In DNA form, the CDR3 reads TGTGCCAGTAGTGGACAGGGTCGAGAGACCCAGTACTTC. This codes for CASSGQGRETQYF. The full variable domain, completed using reference TRBV19 and TRBJ2-5, is DGGITQSPKYLFRKEGQNVTLSCEQNLNHDAMYWYRQDPGQGLRLIYYSQIVNDFQKGDIAEGYSVSREKKESFPLTVTSAQKNPTAFYLCASSGQGRETQYFGPGTRLLVL.

This chain joins TRBV4-1 and TRBJ1-4, with 10 bases identical to TRBD1. Germline V gene sequence: CDR1 MGHRA, CDR2 YSYEKL. J lost 8 bases, V lost 4 bases, and 7 bases had no gene match. There are 15 residues in the CDR3. DNA for the CDR3: TGCGCCAGCAGCCCGAGGGGACAGGGGCTCGAAAAACTGTTTTTT. It is translated as CASSPRGQGLEKLFF.

The rearrangement links TRBV9 to TRBJ2-6; D might be TRBD1 or TRBD2, each matching 5 bases. Deletions cut 4 bases from V and 1 base from J, with 15 bases between. CDR1 and CDR2 from the germline V gene are SGDLS and YYNGEE. The CDR3 is made up of 17 amino acids. CDR3 loop: CASSSRRGASGANVLTF. DNA for the CDR3: TGTGCCAGCAGCTCCCGTAGAGGGGCTTCTGGGGCCAACGTCCTGACTTTC.

The CDR3 nucleotides read TGCGCCAGCAGCTTACTAGCGGGAGTACCAGATACGCAGTATTTT. This sequence encodes CASSLLAGVPDTQYF. The chain is built from TRBV5-1 and TRBJ2-3; TRBD2 matches at 11 bases. Per germline, CDR1 SGHRS and CDR2 YFSETQ. J gave up 4 bases and V 2 bases, and 3 bases lay outside the gene matches. The CDR3 length is 15 residues.

The chain has TRBV29-1 and TRBJ1-4, with D uncertain. Trimming removed 0 bases at V and 0 bases at J, with 11 bases between. The length of the CDR3 is 16 residues. Germline CDR1 SQVTM, CDR2 ANQGSEA. The DNA of the CDR3 is TGCAGCGTTGAAGATGGCACAGCAACAACTAATGAAAAACTGTTTTTT. Translation gives CSVEDGTATTNEKLFF.

This chain's CDR3 is CASTTQGRQTQYF. CDR3 sequence (DNA): TGTGCCAGCACCACACAGGGGAGGCAGACCCAGTACTTC. The chain links TRBV3-1 (or the pseudogene TRBV3-2) to TRBJ2-5, with D possibly TRBD1 on 7 matching bases. Germline V gives CDR1 LGHDT, CDR2 YNNKEL (reference sequence). The CDR3 is 13 residues long. V was pared by 7 bases and J by 6 bases, with 15 bases between.

V usage is TRBV2 and J usage is TRBJ1-4; 11 nucleotides align to TRBD1. The ends lost 8 bases at V and 7 bases at J; junction bases unmatched: 6. The germline CDR1 and CDR2 sequences are SNHLY and FYNNEI. CDR3 length: 14 residues. CDR3 in DNA: TGTGCCAGCCGTGCCGGGACAGGGGGTGAAAAACTGTTTTTT. This gives the protein CASRAGTGGEKLFF.

The V gene is TRBV7-6, the J gene TRBJ2-2; tentatively, D is TRBD1 (7 bases). V was clipped by 5 bases and J by 6 bases, with 16 bases between them. Per germline, CDR1 SGHVS and CDR2 FNYEAQ. This CDR3 region has 15 residues. For the CDR3, the DNA is TGTGCCAGCAGCCCAGACAGGGAGGTGGCCGGGGAGCTGTTTTTT. Translation gives CASSPDREVAGELFF.

The rearrangement joins TRBV10-3 to TRBJ2-7; unclear D gene. There are 11 residues in the CDR3. V lost 3 bases and J 4 bases, leaving 4 bases between the germline ends. Germline CDR1 reads ENHRY; CDR2 reads SYGVKD. The chain's CDR3 is CAISDDYEQYF. The DNA for the CDR3 is TGTGCCATCAGTGATGATTACGAGCAGTACTTC.

This clone was detected only once. The V call is TRBV6-5, the J call TRBJ2-1; 11 bases align to TRBD2. The CDR3 loop spans 14 amino acids. CDR1 and CDR2 from the germline V gene are MNHEY and SVGAGI. V shed 6 bases and J 4 bases; nucleotides not matched to a gene: 2. The CDR3 protein is CASSSSGGYNEQFF. The DNA for the CDR3 is TGTGCCAGCAGCTCTAGCGGGGGGTACAATGAGCAGTTCTTC.

The chain joins TRBV6-1 to TRBJ1-6; D is possibly TRBD1 (6 bases). The CDR3 length is 17 residues. Trimming left V 3 bases short and J 11 bases short, with 23 bases between. CDR1 is MNHNS, CDR2 SASEGT, per germline. The CDR3 coding sequence is TGTGCCAGCAGTGACTTCGGGGGCGCCGACTTCACAGCACCCCTCCACTTT. Protein product: CASSDFGGADFTAPLHF.

V and J are TRBV4-1 and TRBJ2-6, with TRBD2 as a possible D gene (6 bases). The CDR3 is made up of 21 amino acids. Germline loops: CDR1 MGHRA, CDR2 YSYEKL. Trimming shortened V by 1 base and J by 0 bases, and 22 bases separated the two germline ends. This CDR3 is CASSQGGVRGMFGSGANVLTF. In nucleotides, the CDR3 is TGCGCCAGCAGCCAAGGGGGGGTGAGGGGCATGTTTGGCTCTGGGGCCAACGTCCTGACTTTC.